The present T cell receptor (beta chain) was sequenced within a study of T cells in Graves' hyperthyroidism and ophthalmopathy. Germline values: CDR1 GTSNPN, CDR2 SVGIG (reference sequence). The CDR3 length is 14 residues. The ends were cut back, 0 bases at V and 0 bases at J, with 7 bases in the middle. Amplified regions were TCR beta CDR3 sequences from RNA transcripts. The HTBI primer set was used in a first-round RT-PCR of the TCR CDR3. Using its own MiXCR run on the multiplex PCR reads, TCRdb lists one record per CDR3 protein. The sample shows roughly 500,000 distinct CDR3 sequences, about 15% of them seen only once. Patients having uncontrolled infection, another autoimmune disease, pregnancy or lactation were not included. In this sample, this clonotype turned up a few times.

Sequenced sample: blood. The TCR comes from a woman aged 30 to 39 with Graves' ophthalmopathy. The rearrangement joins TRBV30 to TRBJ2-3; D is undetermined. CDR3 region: CAWSVPQSTDTQYF. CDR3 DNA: TGTGCCTGGAGTGTACCCCAAAGCACAGATACGCAGTATTTT.